What follows are 16 T cell receptor beta chains derived from one specimen sequenced in a study of shared clonotypes between healthy human individuals. Assay: immunoSEQ multiplex PCR; the TCRdb copy retains only in-frame clones and omits some. The data show about 1.9 million clones, 93% seen once. Positive CCR7 selection of CD45RO-negative cells yielded the naive CD8 cells, and terminally differentiated effector memory CD45RA+ cells were excluded. Sequenced: naive CD8+ T cells from PBMCs. The receptors stem from a man aged 18 to 30 in good health. Some clones in this sample may be carry-over from other donors' samples.

The genes are TRBV28 and TRBJ1-2, with TRBD1 as a possible D gene (6 bases). The CDR3 is 17 residues long. V lost 3 bases and J lost 0, with 17 bases in between. Looked up from germline, CDR1 is MDHEN and CDR2 is SYDVKM. Written as DNA, the CDR3 is TGTGCCAGCAGTTTTGCAGTGGGGCCAGGGGCTAACTATGGCTACACCTTC. Its protein product is CASSFAVGPGANYGYTF.

The chain recombines TRBV11-2 with TRBJ2-1; no reliable D call. Germline V gene data show CDR1 as SGHAT and CDR2 as FQNNGV. CDR3 length equals 18 residues. Trimming left V 5 bases short and J 1 base short, with 21 bases between. CDR3 sequence (DNA): TGTGCCAGCAGCCTAACCCCGGCCCCCGGTGGATCCTACAATGAGCAGTTCTTC. Translated, it gives CASSLTPAPGGSYNEQFF.

This sequence joins TRBV10-3 and TRBJ1-5, with D tentatively TRBD1 (5 bases). Per germline, CDR1 ENHRY and CDR2 SYGVKD. The CDR3 consists of 13 residues. With 3 bases removed from V and 8 bases from J, the gap between germline ends came to 11 bases. Here the CDR3 reads CAISDGGGKPQHF. The CDR3 DNA reads TGTGCCATCAGTGACGGGGGTGGAAAGCCCCAGCATTTT.

The gene calls are TRBV2 and TRBJ1-2; tentative D call: TRBD1 (5 bases). Trimming took 6 bases from V and 3 from J, leaving 14 bases between them. Germline CDR1 reads SNHLY; CDR2 reads FYNNEI. The length of the CDR3 is 14 residues. Here the CDR3 reads CASRGDDRYYGYTF. CDR3 DNA sequence: TGTGCCAGCAGGGGGGATGACAGATACTATGGCTACACCTTC.

The rearrangement joins TRBV6-5 to TRBJ1-1; weak D call: TRBD1 (5 bases). Trimming stripped 0 bases from V and 1 base from J, with 12 bases between. CDR3 length equals 16 residues. Per the germline V gene, CDR1 is MNHEY and CDR2 is SVGAGI. This CDR3 reads CASSYSWLRANTEAFF. In DNA, the CDR3 is TGTGCCAGCAGTTACTCTTGGCTCAGGGCGAACACTGAAGCTTTCTTT.

This chain's CDR3 is CASSVMTSGTDTQYF. CDR3 bases: TGTGCCAGCAGCGTGATGACTAGCGGCACAGATACGCAGTATTTT. The chain combines TRBV9 with TRBJ2-3; 8 bases line up with TRBD2. The CDR3 extends over 15 amino acids. V was pared by 2 bases and J by 1 base, with 3 bases of the junction left unmatched. Germline values: CDR1 SGDLS, CDR2 YYNGEE.

The V and J genes are TRBV11-2 and TRBJ2-1; no clear D. Trimming removed 2 bases at V and 10 bases at J, with 12 bases between. Germline CDR1 reads SGHAT; CDR2 reads FQNNGV. The CDR3 has 13 residues. The CDR3 loop reads CASSLQDAREQFF. As DNA, the CDR3 is TGTGCCAGCAGCTTACAGGACGCCAGGGAGCAGTTCTTC.

This chain links TRBV5-5 with TRBJ2-7, with TRBD1 matching 8 bases. The V gene end was trimmed by 3 bases and the J gene end by 4 bases; junction bases not matched to a gene: 15. CDR3 length equals 17 residues. Germline V CDR1 and CDR2: SGHKS, YYEKEE (reference sequence). Here the CDR3 reads CASSYPEQGARPYEQYF. For the CDR3, the DNA is TGTGCCAGCAGCTACCCAGAGCAGGGGGCAAGGCCGTACGAGCAGTACTTC.

CDR3 DNA sequence: TGTGCCAGCTCACCGTACAGGGACAACTACTACGAGCAGTACTTC. It codes for CASSPYRDNYYEQYF. This chain uses TRBV18 with TRBJ2-7; D might be TRBD1 (6 bases). CDR1 and CDR2 (germline): KGHSH, LQKENI. The CDR3 loop spans 15 amino acids. Trimming shortened V by 3 bases and J by 3 bases, and 15 bases separated the two germline ends.

This chain connects TRBV27 to TRBJ2-2; TRBD1 agrees at 7 bases. Looked up from germline, CDR1 is MNHEY and CDR2 is SMNVEV (reference sequence). The J segment lost 4 bases and the V segment lost 5 bases, leaving 4 bases of the junction unmatched. This CDR3 is 14 amino acids long. CDR3 bases: TGTGCCAGCAGTACAGGGGCGGGCACCGGGGAGCTGTTTTTT. This sequence encodes CASSTGAGTGELFF.

The chain has TRBV13 and TRBJ1-4; 10 bases line up with TRBD1. The germline V gene has CDR1 PRHDT and CDR2 FYEKMQ (reference sequence). The ends lost 5 bases at V and 7 bases at J; junction bases unmatched: 13. The CDR3 loop spans 17 amino acids. The DNA for the CDR3 is TGTGCCAGCAGCGCGACCGGAGACAGGGGGCACGGTGAAAAACTGTTTTTT. Residues: CASSATGDRGHGEKLFF. The variable domain in full, with the rest retrieved from reference TRBV13 and TRBJ1-4, is AAGVIQSPRHLIKEKRETATLKCYPIPRHDTVYWYQQGPGQDPQFLISFYEKMQSDKGSIPDRFSAQQFSDYHSELNMSSLELGDSALYFCASSATGDRGHGEKLFFGSGTQLSVL.

The rearrangement links TRBV4-1 to TRBJ2-7; the D is unclear. Germline CDR1 and CDR2: MGHRA and YSYEKL. Trimming stripped 2 bases from V and 3 bases from J, with 11 bases between. CDR3 length: 14 residues. Here the CDR3 reads CASSQSPSNYEQYF. The CDR3, as DNA: TGCGCCAGCAGCCAATCTCCGTCCAACTACGAGCAGTACTTC.

The chain recombines TRBV5-8 with TRBJ2-7, with 7 bases matching TRBD2. J gave up 6 bases and V 5 bases, and 8 bases lay outside the gene matches. CDR3 size: 13 residues. Germline loops: CDR1 SGHTS, CDR2 YDEGEE. The CDR3 region has the DNA TGTGCCAGCAGATGGGGGGGAGGAGGCGAGCAGTACTTC. Translating it yields CASRWGGGGEQYF.

J is TRBJ2-7 and V is TRBV6-1; TRBD1 might be the D (5 bases). The CDR3 length is 13 residues. V was trimmed by 1 base and J by 5 bases, leaving 9 bases between them. CDR1 and CDR2 (germline): MNHNS, SASEGT. CDR3: CASSEVRVHEQYF. CDR3 bases: TGTGCCAGCAGTGAAGTCAGGGTACACGAGCAGTACTTC.

The chain is built from TRBV2 and TRBJ2-3; 9 bases fit TRBD2. Germline V CDR1 and CDR2: SNHLY, FYNNEI. V trimming: 0 bases; J trimming: 2 bases; junction bases outside the gene matches: 3. This CDR3 has 16 residues. CDR3: CASSEALAGSTDTQYF. The CDR3 DNA sequence: TGTGCCAGCAGTGAAGCCCTAGCGGGGTCCACAGATACGCAGTATTTT.

V is TRBV6-6 and J is TRBJ1-4, with D unresolved. The V gene lost 6 bases and the J gene lost 0 bases, with 11 bases spanning the gap. The CDR3 length is 15 residues. Germline-derived CDR1 and CDR2 are MNHNY and SVGAGI (reference sequence). The CDR3 sequence: CASSPSPTTNEKLFF. CDR3 coding DNA: TGTGCCAGCAGCCCCTCCCCTACAACTAATGAAAAACTGTTTTTT.